The 24 T cell receptor beta chains in this list originate from one sample, sequenced in a study of blood T cell repertoires in COVID-19. Clones were read by immunoSEQ multiplex PCR, and TCRdb kept only the in-frame ones, dropping some. The sample has about 23,000 clones; approximately 94% are singletons. Input material: peripheral blood. The source of these receptors is a woman aged 50 to 65 with active COVID-19.

J is TRBJ2-7 and V is TRBV5-1; 8 bases are shared with TRBD2. The CDR3 is 14 residues long. Trimming took 2 bases from V and 5 from J; bases not matched to a gene: 6. Germline values: CDR1 SGHRS, CDR2 YFSETQ. This chain's CDR3 is CASSFAGGPHEQYF. The CDR3 nucleotides read TGCGCCAGCAGCTTTGCGGGAGGTCCCCACGAGCAGTACTTC.

The chain uses TRBV5-4 and TRBJ1-1; 7 nucleotides agree with TRBD1. The CDR3 has 14 residues. Unmatched junction bases numbered 4, after V lost 4 bases and J lost 1 base. Germline CDR1 SGHNT, CDR2 YYREEE (reference sequence). The CDR3 DNA follows: TGTGCCAGCAGCCAGGGACAGCCGAACACTGAAGCTTTCTTT. Its translation: CASSQGQPNTEAFF.

The chain uses TRBV5-4 and TRBJ1-3; 9 bases are a match to TRBD1. V lost 3 bases to trimming and J lost 2 bases; unmatched junction nucleotides: 0. The CDR3 is 14 residues long. Per the germline V gene, CDR1 is SGHNT and CDR2 is YYREEE (reference sequence). CDR3 in amino acids: CASSWTGAGNTIYF. CDR3 coding DNA: TGTGCCAGCAGCTGGACAGGGGCTGGAAACACCATATATTTT.

The sample holds one count of this clone. The J gene is TRBJ1-2, the V gene TRBV5-5, with 8 bases aligning to TRBD1. Germline V gives CDR1 SGHKS, CDR2 YYEKEE (reference sequence). With 4 bases clipped from V and 3 bases from J, the junction kept 11 bases outside the gene matches. The CDR3 loop spans 16 amino acids. CDR3 residues: CASSRRGQGSDYGYTF. The CDR3 DNA sequence: TGTGCCAGCAGCCGACGTGGACAGGGAAGTGACTATGGCTACACCTTC.

This chain links TRBV19 with TRBJ1-1; D is unclear. V shed 3 bases and J shed 4 bases, with 15 bases lying between them. The CDR3 spans 15 residues. Germline lookup yields CDR1 LNHDA and CDR2 SQIVND (reference sequence). The CDR3 DNA follows: TGTGCCAGTAGTATCCCCCACTCGGGGAGCACTGAAGCTTTCTTT. It yields the protein CASSIPHSGSTEAFF.

The chain links TRBV5-1 to TRBJ1-2, with D possibly being TRBD1 (5 bases). CDR3 length: 16 residues. Looked up from germline, CDR1 is SGHRS and CDR2 is YFSETQ. The V end lost 0 bases, the J end lost 8 bases, and 20 bases lay between the germline ends. The CDR3 spells CASSLDLGRRQLGYTF. In DNA, the CDR3 is TGCGCCAGCAGCTTGGACCTCGGGCGGCGACAGCTAGGCTACACCTTC. Using reference TRBV5-1 and TRBJ1-2 for the parts outside the CDR3, the full variable domain is KAGVTQTPRYLIKTRGQQVTLSCSPISGHRSVSWYQQTPGQGLQFLFEYFSETQRNKGNFPGRFSGRQFSNSRSEMNVSTLELGDSALYLCASSLDLGRRQLGYTFGSGTRLTVV.

This clone showed up just a few times. This chain uses TRBV5-4 with TRBJ2-7, with 8 bases identical to TRBD1. Per germline, CDR1 SGHNT and CDR2 YYREEE (reference sequence). The CDR3 loop spans 14 amino acids. V lost 4 bases, J lost 0 bases, and 3 bases stayed unmatched. CDR3 DNA sequence: TGTGCCAGCAGCCGACAGGGGAGCTCCTACGAGCAGTACTTC. Residues: CASSRQGSSYEQYF.

The genes are TRBV6-4 and TRBJ2-1; perhaps TRBD2 as D (6 bases). The length of the CDR3 is 14 residues. V lost 10 bases to trimming and J lost 0 bases, with 13 bases between them. The germline CDR1 and CDR2 sequences are MRHNA and SNTAGT. CDR3 nucleotide sequence: TGTGCCACCCGGGACTTTAGCTCCTACAATGAGCAGTTCTTC. This translates into CATRDFSSYNEQFF.

The gene calls are TRBV28 and TRBJ1-4, with D perhaps TRBD1 (6 bases). CDR1 and CDR2 (germline): MDHEN, SYDVKM. Trimming took 3 bases from V and 4 from J, leaving 9 bases between them. The CDR3 runs 14 residues. Here the CDR3 DNA reads TGTGCCAGCAGTTTGGGGGCCAGTAATGAAAAACTGTTTTTT. Translated, it gives CASSLGASNEKLFF.

The chain uses TRBV2 and TRBJ2-7; 11 positions match TRBD2. The CDR3 has 14 residues. Trimming at V came to 5 bases and at J to 3 bases, leaving 3 bases not matched to a gene. Germline-derived CDR1 and CDR2 are SNHLY and FYNNEI. CDR3 coding DNA: TGTGCCAGCAGTTCAACTAGCGGGGGCTACGAGCAGTACTTC. This gives the protein CASSSTSGGYEQYF.

The V gene is TRBV6-6, the J gene TRBJ2-5, with 8 bases aligning to TRBD1. The germline V gene encodes CDR1 MNHNY and CDR2 SVGAGI (reference sequence). This CDR3 comprises 14 residues. The V gene end was trimmed by 6 bases and the J gene end by 5 bases; junction bases not matched to a gene: 8. The CDR3 spells CASRAGGAGETQYF. Written as DNA, the CDR3 is TGTGCCAGCAGAGCAGGGGGCGCGGGGGAGACCCAGTACTTC.

The sample holds one count of this clone. The chain couples TRBV5-6 to TRBJ1-2; maybe TRBD1 (5 bases). V was pared by 4 bases and J by 4 bases, with 17 bases between. Per germline, CDR1 SGHDT and CDR2 YYEEEE. This CDR3 has 15 residues. As DNA, the CDR3 is TGTGCCAGCAGCACCGACACGGGGGTTGTCTATGGCTACACCTTC. It codes for CASSTDTGVVYGYTF.

The rearrangement links TRBV19 to TRBJ2-1; the D gene is possibly TRBD2 (6 bases). V lost 4 bases and J 4 bases, leaving 8 bases between the germline ends. CDR1 and CDR2 from the germline V gene are LNHDA and SQIVND (reference sequence). CDR3 length: 13 amino acids. CDR3 residues: CASSRSGYNEQFF. For the CDR3, the DNA is TGTGCCAGTAGTAGGAGCGGGTACAATGAGCAGTTCTTC.

The chain joins TRBV27 to TRBJ2-1, with D unresolved. Germline V lookup: CDR1 MNHEY, CDR2 SMNVEV (reference sequence). V was clipped by 2 bases and J by 2 bases, with 4 bases between them. This CDR3 comprises 13 residues. CDR3 sequence (DNA): TGTGCCAGCAGTTTAAACACCTACAATGAGCAGTTCTTC. It is translated as CASSLNTYNEQFF.

The chain combines TRBV19 with TRBJ1-3; no clear D gene. This CDR3 comprises 16 residues. V was clipped by 7 bases and J by 0 bases, with 16 bases between them. Germline assignment: CDR1 LNHDA and CDR2 SQIVND (reference sequence). CDR3 coding DNA: TGTGCCAGTATCCGGGCCGGGAGTGACTCTGGAAACACCATATATTTT. Amino acids: CASIRAGSDSGNTIYF.

The chain employs TRBV10-3 and TRBJ1-2; the D is unclear. The germline V gene encodes CDR1 ENHRY and CDR2 SYGVKD. This CDR3 has 14 residues. Trimming removed 1 base from V and 3 bases from J, with 9 bases in between. CDR3 sequence reads: CAISEWEVDYGYTF. The CDR3 DNA sequence: TGTGCCATCAGTGAGTGGGAGGTGGACTATGGCTACACCTTC.

This rearrangement joins TRBV18 to TRBJ2-3; the D is unclear. V was trimmed by 0 bases and J by 0 bases, leaving 7 bases between them. The CDR3 is made up of 15 amino acids. Germline V gene lookup returns CDR1 KGHSH and CDR2 LQKENI. The CDR3 coding sequence is TGTGCCAGCTCACCACCGGCCCCCAGCACAGATACGCAGTATTTT. Its protein product is CASSPPAPSTDTQYF.

J is TRBJ2-7 and V is TRBV5-1, with TRBD2 matching 13 bases. Germline CDR1 and CDR2: SGHRS and YFSETQ. The V segment lost 3 bases and the J segment 0 bases; nucleotides outside the gene matches: 6. CDR3 length: 17 amino acids. CDR3 residues: CASSWGLAGKSSYEQYF. CDR3 DNA sequence: TGCGCCAGCAGCTGGGGACTAGCGGGAAAGAGCTCCTACGAGCAGTACTTC.

This sequence joins TRBV5-1 and TRBJ2-1, with 10 bases identical to TRBD2. The germline gives CDR1 SGHRS, CDR2 YFSETQ. The length of the CDR3 is 16 residues. The ends lost 0 bases at V and 4 bases at J; junction bases unmatched: 4. The CDR3 protein is CASSLGAGGLYNEQFF. The CDR3 DNA reads as TGCGCCAGCAGCTTGGGAGCGGGGGGGCTTTACAATGAGCAGTTCTTC.

Only one count was recorded for this clone. The chain is built from TRBV27 and TRBJ2-3, with D maybe TRBD1 (6 bases). This CDR3 is 14 amino acids long. Germline V lookup: CDR1 MNHEY, CDR2 SMNVEV (reference sequence). V lost 3 bases and J 1 base, leaving 8 bases between the germline ends. CDR3 in amino acids: CASSLGARTDTQYF. Written as DNA, the CDR3 is TGTGCCAGCAGTTTGGGGGCCCGCACAGATACGCAGTATTTT.

V is TRBV18 and J is TRBJ2-5; 11 nucleotides match TRBD1. Germline loops: CDR1 KGHSH, CDR2 LQKENI. The trim removed 5 bases at V and 5 bases at J, leaving 7 bases unmatched. This CDR3 spans 15 amino acids. CDR3 nucleotides: TGTGCCAGCTCATCAGGACAGGGGGCCGGGGAGACCCAGTACTTC. This encodes CASSSGQGAGETQYF.

This clone has only a few counts. V is TRBV28 and J is TRBJ2-6, with TRBD2 as a possible D gene (5 bases). This CDR3 is 21 amino acids long. Trimming took off 3 bases at V and 0 bases at J, with 24 bases between the two ends. Germline V lookup: CDR1 MDHEN, CDR2 SYDVKM. The CDR3 nucleotides are TGTGCCAGCAGTTTGGCCGGGTCCGGGGTCCATACCAGCTCTGGGGCCAACGTCCTGACTTTC. The encoded protein is CASSLAGSGVHTSSGANVLTF.

V and J are TRBV6-2 or TRBV6-3 and TRBJ1-1; D possibly corresponds to TRBD1 (5 bases). This CDR3 spans 13 amino acids. With 8 bases removed from V and 0 bases from J, the gap between germline ends came to 10 bases. From germline, CDR1 is MNHEY and CDR2 SVGEGT. The CDR3 DNA is TGTGCCAGCCGCCCGACAGTGAACACTGAAGCTTTCTTT. Encoded protein: CASRPTVNTEAFF.

The gene calls are TRBV28 and TRBJ2-6; possibly TRBD1 for D (5 bases). The CDR3 is made up of 15 amino acids. The germline V gene encodes CDR1 MDHEN and CDR2 SYDVKM. The ends were cut back, 5 bases at V and 2 bases at J, with 10 bases in the middle. The CDR3 nucleotides read TGTGCCAGCAGTCTCAGGGCTCCTGGGGCCAACGTCCTGACTTTC. This translates into CASSLRAPGANVLTF.